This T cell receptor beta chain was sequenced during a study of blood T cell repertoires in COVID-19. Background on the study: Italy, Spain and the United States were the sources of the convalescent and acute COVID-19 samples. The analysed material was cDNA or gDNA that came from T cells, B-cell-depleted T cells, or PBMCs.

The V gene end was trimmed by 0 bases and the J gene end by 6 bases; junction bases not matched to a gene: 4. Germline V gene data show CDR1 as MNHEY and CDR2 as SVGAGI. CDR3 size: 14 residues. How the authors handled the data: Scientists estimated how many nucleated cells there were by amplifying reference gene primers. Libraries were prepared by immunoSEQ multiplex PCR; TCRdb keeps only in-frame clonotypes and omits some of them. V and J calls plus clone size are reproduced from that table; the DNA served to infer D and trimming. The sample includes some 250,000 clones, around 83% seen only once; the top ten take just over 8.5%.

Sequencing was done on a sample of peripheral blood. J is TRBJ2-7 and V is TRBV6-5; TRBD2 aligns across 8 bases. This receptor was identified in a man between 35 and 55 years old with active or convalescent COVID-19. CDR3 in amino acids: CASSYSPSGSEQYF. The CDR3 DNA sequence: TGTGCCAGCAGTTACTCGCCTAGCGGGTCCGAGCAGTACTTC.